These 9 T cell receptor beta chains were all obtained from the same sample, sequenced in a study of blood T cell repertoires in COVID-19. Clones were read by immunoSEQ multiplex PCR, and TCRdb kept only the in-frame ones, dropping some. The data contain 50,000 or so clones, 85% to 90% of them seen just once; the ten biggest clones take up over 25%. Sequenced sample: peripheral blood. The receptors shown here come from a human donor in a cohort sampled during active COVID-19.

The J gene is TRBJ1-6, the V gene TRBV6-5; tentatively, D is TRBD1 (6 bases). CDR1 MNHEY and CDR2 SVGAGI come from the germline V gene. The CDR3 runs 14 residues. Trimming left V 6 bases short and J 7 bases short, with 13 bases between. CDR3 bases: TGTGCCAGCAGCAACGGACAGCTAAATTCACCCCTCCACTTT. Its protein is CASSNGQLNSPLHF.

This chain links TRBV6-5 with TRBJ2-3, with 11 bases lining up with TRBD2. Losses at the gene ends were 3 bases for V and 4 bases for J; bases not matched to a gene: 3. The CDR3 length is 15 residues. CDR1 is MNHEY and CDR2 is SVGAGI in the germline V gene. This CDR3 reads CASSYSGRGADTQYF. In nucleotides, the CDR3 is TGTGCCAGCAGTTATAGCGGGAGGGGGGCAGATACGCAGTATTTT.

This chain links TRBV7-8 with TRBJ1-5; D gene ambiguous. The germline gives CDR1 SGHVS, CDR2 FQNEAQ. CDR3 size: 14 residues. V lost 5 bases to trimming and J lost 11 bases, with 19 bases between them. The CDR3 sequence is CASSREGGGKTQHF. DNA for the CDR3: TGTGCCAGCAGCCGAGAGGGTGGCGGGAAAACCCAGCATTTT.

The CDR3: CSASRQGGNQPQHF. The CDR3 coding sequence is TGCAGTGCTAGTAGGCAGGGTGGCAATCAGCCCCAGCATTTT. The V and J genes are TRBV20-1 and TRBJ1-5; D perhaps matches TRBD1 (5 bases). The V and J ends lost 3 bases and 2 bases respectively, with 11 bases between them. The CDR3 covers 14 residues. The germline V gene encodes CDR1 DFQATT and CDR2 SNEGSKA (reference sequence).

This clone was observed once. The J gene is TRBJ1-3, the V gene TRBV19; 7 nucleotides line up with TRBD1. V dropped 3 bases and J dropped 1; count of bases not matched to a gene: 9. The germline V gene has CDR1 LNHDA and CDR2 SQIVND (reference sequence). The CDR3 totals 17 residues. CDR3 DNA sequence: TGTGCCAGTAGTATCCCGAACAGGGGACTGTCTGGAAACACCATATATTTT. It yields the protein CASSIPNRGLSGNTIYF.

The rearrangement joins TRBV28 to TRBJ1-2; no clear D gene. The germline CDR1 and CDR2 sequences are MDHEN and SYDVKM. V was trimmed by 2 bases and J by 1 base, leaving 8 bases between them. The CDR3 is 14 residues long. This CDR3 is CASSLIRGNYGYTF. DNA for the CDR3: TGTGCCAGCAGTTTAATCCGGGGTAACTATGGCTACACCTTC.

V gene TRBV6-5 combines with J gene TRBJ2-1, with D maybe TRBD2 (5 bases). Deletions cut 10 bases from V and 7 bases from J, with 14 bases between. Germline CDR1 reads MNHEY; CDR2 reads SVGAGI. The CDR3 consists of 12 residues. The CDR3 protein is CATAGLGNEQFF. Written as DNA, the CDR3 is TGTGCCACCGCGGGCCTGGGGAATGAGCAGTTCTTC.

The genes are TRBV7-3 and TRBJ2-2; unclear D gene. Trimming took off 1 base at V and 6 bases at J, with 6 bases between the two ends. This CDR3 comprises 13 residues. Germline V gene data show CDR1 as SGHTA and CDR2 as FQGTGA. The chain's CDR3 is CASSLIVSGELFF. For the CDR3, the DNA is TGTGCCAGCAGCTTAATAGTGTCCGGGGAGCTGTTTTTT.

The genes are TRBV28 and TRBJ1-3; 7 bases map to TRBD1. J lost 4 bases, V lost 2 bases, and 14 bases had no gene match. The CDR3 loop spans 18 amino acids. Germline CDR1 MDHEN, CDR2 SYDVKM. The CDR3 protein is CASSLPPSGTVAGNTIYF. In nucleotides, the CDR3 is TGTGCCAGCAGTTTACCACCTTCCGGGACAGTCGCCGGAAACACCATATATTTT. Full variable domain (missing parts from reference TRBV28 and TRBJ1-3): DVKVTQSSRYLVKRTGEKVFLECVQDMDHENMFWYRQDPGLGLRLIYFSYDVKMKEKGDIPEGYSVSREKKERFSLILESASTNQTSMYLCASSLPPSGTVAGNTIYFGEGSWLTVV.